This T cell receptor beta chain was sequenced for a study of technical replicates of blood from a handful of donors. The trim removed 3 bases at V and 3 bases at J, leaving 7 bases unmatched. The length of the CDR3 is 15 residues. Germline V gene lookup returns CDR1 SGHNT and CDR2 YYREEE (reference sequence). Profiling relied on immunoSEQ multiplex PCR, and the TCRdb table lists in-frame clones only, not all of them. The sample gives roughly 68,000 clones, about nine tenths of which show up once; 4.7% is in the top ten. This chain uses TRBV5-4 with TRBJ2-7; 9 nucleotides align to TRBD2. The sequencing sample was made of PBMCs. This sequence was found in a human donor in good health. Some clones in this sample may be carry-over from other donors' samples. CDR3 sequence reads: CASSSMGLANYEQYF. The CDR3 bases are TGTGCCAGCAGCTCGATGGGACTAGCCAACTACGAGCAGTACTTC.